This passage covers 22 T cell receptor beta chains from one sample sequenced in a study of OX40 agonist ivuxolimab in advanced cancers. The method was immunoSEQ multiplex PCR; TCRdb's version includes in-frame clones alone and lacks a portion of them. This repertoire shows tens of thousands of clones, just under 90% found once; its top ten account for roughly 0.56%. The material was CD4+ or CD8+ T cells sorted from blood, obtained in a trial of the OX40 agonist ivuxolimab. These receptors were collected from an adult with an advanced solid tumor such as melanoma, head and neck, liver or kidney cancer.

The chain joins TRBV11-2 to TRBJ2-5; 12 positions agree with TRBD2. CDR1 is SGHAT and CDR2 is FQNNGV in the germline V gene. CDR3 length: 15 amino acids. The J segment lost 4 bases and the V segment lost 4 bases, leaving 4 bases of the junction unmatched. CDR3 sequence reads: CASSSGTSGLETQYF. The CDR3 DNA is TGTGCCAGCAGCTCAGGGACTAGCGGGTTAGAGACCCAGTACTTC.

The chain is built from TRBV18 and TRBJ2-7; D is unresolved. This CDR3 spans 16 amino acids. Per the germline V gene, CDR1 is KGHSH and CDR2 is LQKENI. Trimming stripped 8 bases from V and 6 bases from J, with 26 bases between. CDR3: CASGPEAVLGPLEQYF. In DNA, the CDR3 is TGTGCCAGCGGCCCCGAGGCGGTTTTAGGGCCACTCGAGCAGTACTTC. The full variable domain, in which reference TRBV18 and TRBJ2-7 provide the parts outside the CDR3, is NAGVMQNPRHLVRRRGQEARLRCSPMKGHSHVYWYRQLPEEGLKFMVYLQKENIIDESGMPKERFSAEFPKEGPSILRIQQVVRGDSAAYFCASGPEAVLGPLEQYFGPGTRLTVT.

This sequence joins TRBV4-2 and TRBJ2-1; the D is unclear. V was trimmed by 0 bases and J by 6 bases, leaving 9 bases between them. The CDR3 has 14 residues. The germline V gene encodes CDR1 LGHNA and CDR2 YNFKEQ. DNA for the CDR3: TGTGCCAGCAGCCAAGATCGAACCCTCAATGAGCAGTTCTTC. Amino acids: CASSQDRTLNEQFF.

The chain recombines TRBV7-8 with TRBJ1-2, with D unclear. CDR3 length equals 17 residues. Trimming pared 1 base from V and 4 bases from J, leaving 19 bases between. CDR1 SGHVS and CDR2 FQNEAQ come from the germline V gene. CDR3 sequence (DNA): TGTGCCAGCAGCTTAGGGAGAATGGCAGACCGCTCCTATGGCTACACCTTC. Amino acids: CASSLGRMADRSYGYTF.

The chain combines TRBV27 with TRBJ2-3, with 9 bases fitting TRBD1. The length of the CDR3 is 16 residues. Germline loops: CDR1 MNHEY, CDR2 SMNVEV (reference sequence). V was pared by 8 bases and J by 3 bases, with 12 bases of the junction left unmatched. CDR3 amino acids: CASCPQGAILTDTQYF. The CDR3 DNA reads TGTGCCAGCTGCCCACAGGGGGCGATTTTAACAGATACGCAGTATTTT.

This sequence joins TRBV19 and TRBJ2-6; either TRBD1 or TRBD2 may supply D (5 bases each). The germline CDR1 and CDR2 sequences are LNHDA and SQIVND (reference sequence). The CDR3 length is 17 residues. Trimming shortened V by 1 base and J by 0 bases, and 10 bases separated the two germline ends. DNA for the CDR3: TGTGCCAGTAGTATAGGGGGACGTAACTCTGGGGCCAACGTCCTGACTTTC. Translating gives CASSIGGRNSGANVLTF.

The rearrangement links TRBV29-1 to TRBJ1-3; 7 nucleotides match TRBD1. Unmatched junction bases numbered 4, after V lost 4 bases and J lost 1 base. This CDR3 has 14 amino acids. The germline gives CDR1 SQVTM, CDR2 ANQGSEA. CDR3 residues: CSVGGQASGNTIYF. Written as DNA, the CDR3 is TGCAGCGTTGGCGGACAGGCTTCTGGAAACACCATATATTTT.

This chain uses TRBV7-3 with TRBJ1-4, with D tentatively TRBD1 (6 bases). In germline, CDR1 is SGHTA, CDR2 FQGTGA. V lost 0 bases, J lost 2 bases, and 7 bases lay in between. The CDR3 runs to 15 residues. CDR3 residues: CASSLTGATNEKLFF. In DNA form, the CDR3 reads TGTGCCAGCAGCTTAACGGGGGCGACTAATGAAAAACTGTTTTTT.

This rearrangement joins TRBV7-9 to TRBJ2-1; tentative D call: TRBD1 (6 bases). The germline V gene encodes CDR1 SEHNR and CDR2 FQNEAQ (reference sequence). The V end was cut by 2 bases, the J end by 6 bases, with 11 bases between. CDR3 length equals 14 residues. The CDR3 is CASSLTQTGNEQFF. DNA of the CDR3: TGTGCCAGCAGCTTAACACAGACAGGCAATGAGCAGTTCTTC.

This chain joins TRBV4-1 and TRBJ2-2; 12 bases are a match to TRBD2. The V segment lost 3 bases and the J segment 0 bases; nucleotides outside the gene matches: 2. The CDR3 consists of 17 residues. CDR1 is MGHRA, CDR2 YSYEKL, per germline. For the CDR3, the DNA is TGCGCCAGCAGCCACCTAGCGGGAGGGCCGAACACCGGGGAGCTGTTTTTT. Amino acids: CASSHLAGGPNTGELFF.

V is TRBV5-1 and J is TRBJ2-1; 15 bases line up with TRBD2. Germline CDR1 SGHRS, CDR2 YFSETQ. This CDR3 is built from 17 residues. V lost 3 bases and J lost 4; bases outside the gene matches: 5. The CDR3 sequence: CASSSGTSGRKYNEQFF. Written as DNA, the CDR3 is TGCGCCAGCAGCTCCGGGACTAGCGGGAGGAAGTACAATGAGCAGTTCTTC.

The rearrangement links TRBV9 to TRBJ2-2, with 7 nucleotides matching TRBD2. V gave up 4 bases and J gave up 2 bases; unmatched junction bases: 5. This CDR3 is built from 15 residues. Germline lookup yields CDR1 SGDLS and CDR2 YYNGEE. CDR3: CASSSLAVNTGELFF. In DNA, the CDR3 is TGTGCCAGCAGCTCGCTAGCGGTTAACACCGGGGAGCTGTTTTTT.

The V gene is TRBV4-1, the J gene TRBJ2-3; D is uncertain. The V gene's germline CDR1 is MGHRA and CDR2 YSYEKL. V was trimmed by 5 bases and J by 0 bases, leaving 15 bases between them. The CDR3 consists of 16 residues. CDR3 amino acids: CASSLEIHTSTDTQYF. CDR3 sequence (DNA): TGCGCCAGCAGCTTGGAGATCCATACTAGCACAGATACGCAGTATTTT.

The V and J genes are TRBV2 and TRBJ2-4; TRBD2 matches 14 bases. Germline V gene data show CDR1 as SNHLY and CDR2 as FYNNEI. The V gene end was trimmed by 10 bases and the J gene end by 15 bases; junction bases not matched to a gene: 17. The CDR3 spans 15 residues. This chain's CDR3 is CATSGKRLAGGSPYF. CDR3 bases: TGTGCCACCTCAGGGAAAAGACTAGCGGGAGGGAGTCCGTACTTC. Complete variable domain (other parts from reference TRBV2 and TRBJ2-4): EPEVTQTPSHQVTQMGQEVILRCVPISNHLYFYWYRQILGQKVEFLVSFYNNEISEKSEIFDDQFSVERPDGSNFTLKIRSTKLEDSAMYFCATSGKRLAGGSPYFGAGTRLSVL.

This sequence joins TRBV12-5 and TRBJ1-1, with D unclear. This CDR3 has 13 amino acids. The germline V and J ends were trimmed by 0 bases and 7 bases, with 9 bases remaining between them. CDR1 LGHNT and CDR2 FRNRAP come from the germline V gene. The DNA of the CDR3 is TGTGCTAGTGGTTTGGTGGCCGGTTTTGAAGCTTTCTTT. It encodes CASGLVAGFEAFF.

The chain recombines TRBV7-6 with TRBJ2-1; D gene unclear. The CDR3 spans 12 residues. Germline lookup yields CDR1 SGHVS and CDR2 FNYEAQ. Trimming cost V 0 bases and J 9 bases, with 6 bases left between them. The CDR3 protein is CASSLAGGEQFF. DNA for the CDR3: TGTGCCAGCAGCTTAGCGGGCGGTGAGCAGTTCTTC.

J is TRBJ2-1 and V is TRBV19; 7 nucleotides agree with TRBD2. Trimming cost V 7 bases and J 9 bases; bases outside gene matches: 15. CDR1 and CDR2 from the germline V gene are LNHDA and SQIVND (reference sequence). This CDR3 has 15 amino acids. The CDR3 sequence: CASTPGIAGSGEQFF. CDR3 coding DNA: TGTGCCAGTACCCCCGGAATAGCGGGTAGTGGTGAGCAGTTCTTC.

CDR3 protein: CASSSGRVNQPQHF. For the CDR3, the DNA is TGTGCCAGCAGTTCCGGCAGGGTAAATCAGCCCCAGCATTTT. The chain joins TRBV6-1 to TRBJ1-5, with a possible D match to TRBD1 (5 bases). Germline CDR1 reads MNHNS; CDR2 reads SASEGT. The CDR3 spans 14 residues. V shed 5 bases and J shed 4 bases, with 12 bases lying between them.

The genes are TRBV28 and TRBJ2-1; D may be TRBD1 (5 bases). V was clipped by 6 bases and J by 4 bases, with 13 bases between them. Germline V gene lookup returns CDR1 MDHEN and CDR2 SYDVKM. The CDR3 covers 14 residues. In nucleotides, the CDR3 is TGTGCCAGCAGGCGCTACGCAGGGTACAATGAGCAGTTCTTC. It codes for CASRRYAGYNEQFF. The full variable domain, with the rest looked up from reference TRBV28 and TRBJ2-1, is DVKVTQSSRYLVKRTGEKVFLECVQDMDHENMFWYRQDPGLGLRLIYFSYDVKMKEKGDIPEGYSVSREKKERFSLILESASTNQTSMYLCASRRYAGYNEQFFGPGTRLTVL.

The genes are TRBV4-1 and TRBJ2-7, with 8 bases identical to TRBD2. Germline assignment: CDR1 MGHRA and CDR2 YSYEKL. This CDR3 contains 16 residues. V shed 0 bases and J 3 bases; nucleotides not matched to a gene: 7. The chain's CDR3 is CASSQETTSGLYEQYF. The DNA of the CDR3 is TGCGCCAGCAGCCAAGAAACCACTAGCGGTCTCTACGAGCAGTACTTC.

For the CDR3, the DNA is TGTGCCAGCAGCGGAGAGCGGGAGGCCTACAATGAGCAGTTCTTC. Translating it yields CASSGEREAYNEQFF. The rearrangement uses TRBV7-9 and TRBJ2-1; 9 positions agree with TRBD2. This CDR3 has 15 residues. V gave up 5 bases and J gave up 2 bases; unmatched junction bases: 4. Germline CDR1 SEHNR, CDR2 FQNEAQ (reference sequence).

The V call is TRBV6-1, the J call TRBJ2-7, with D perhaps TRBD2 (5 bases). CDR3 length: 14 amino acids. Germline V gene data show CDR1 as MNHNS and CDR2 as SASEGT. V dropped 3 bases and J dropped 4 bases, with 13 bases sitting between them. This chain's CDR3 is CASSDWTSSYEQYF. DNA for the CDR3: TGTGCCAGCAGTGACTGGACTTCGAGTTACGAGCAGTACTTC.